The T cell receptor (beta chain) under discussion was sequenced for a study of blood T cells in healthy people across ages (dated by TCRdb to about 2015). About the study as a whole: Template switching captured roughly one uniquely barcoded TCR beta cDNA molecule per two T cells in model experiments. Using deep sequencing normalized with unique cDNA molecular identifiers, the study measured how TCR beta repertoire diversity changes with age. The donors were divided into four age groups: young (average around 16 years), middle-aged (roughly 40), aged (approximately 62) and long-lived (around 87). To avoid experimental bias, donors of different ages were spread randomly across the sequencing lanes. The study analyzed two additional independent replicas of 1 million unique cDNA reads from the same blood draw for two donors, one aged 18 to 29 and one aged 80 or older.

The CDR3 spans 17 residues, from the cysteine through the phenylalanine. Only the CDR3 part of the read is kept: 51 bases, read in frame from the first base. The germline V gene specifies SGDLS as CDR1 and YYNGEE as CDR2. Trimming removed 0 bases from V and 3 bases from J; the gene matches leave 7 bases unexplained. The library was generated by 5' RACE. These reads were obtained on an Illumina HiSeq 2500. A second PCR of about 6 to 12 cycles was run with a J-beta primer mix and a sample-barcoded 5' primer. A unique molecular identifier was introduced onto each TCR beta cDNA molecule by a template-switch 5' adaptor carrying 12 random nucleotides. Each sample yielded at least 2.5 million CDR3-containing paired-end reads. First-strand cDNA was synthesized from all RNA with the Mint cDNA synthesis kit, primed by a TRBC-specific oligonucleotide. Following uracil-DNA glycosylase treatment, all cDNA underwent a first 18-cycle PCR with the universal primers M1SS and BC2_uni_R. On the authors' methods: For normalization, 1 million high-quality reads were randomly selected from each sample, with every read carrying a distinct molecular identifier. Instead of being binned into consensus sequences, reads that shared molecular identifiers were thrown out. MiTCR, run with a Q25 quality threshold and the strictest error-elimination algorithm, handled CDR3 identification, clonotype clustering and error correction. A nonparametric unseen species model with Euler transformation was used to estimate lower-bound total TCR beta diversity. TCRdb took the public reads, trimmed them with fastp at Q25, ran MiXCR for clone calling and kept in-frame beta chains. Each entry is one CDR3 protein sequence, shown with its most common DNA and genes. TCRdb's processing, not the authors', yielded these V and J calls. The sample yields hundreds of thousands of distinct CDR3 sequences; approximately 53% were counted once. The top ten hold about 26% of the sample.

Summary of the overall study and its limitations: Observed TCR beta diversity per million T cells fell roughly linearly with age, and a significant reduction was already apparent by age roughly 40. Total diversity estimates from one million sequenced T cells were considered lower bounds and underestimates. Compared with the aged group, the long-lived group had more naive CD4+ T cells, fewer expanded clones and increased TCR diversity, a pattern suggesting age selection. Donor CMV infection status was unknown, potentially confounding age-related changes in expanded clonotypes. The percentage of naive T cells measured by flow cytometry correlated strongly with observed TCR beta diversity. Conclusive comparison of naive and antigen-experienced compartments was prevented by the profiling of bulk unsorted PBMCs.

Only a few counts were recorded for this clonotype. Its cognate antigen has yet to be identified. Base qualities are not provided; no much larger clone lies one nucleotide away. The donors were about 40 Caucasian individuals from Russia, aged roughly 6 to 100 years, who were systemically healthy. Each donor gave ten milliliters of peripheral blood, drawn into EDTA-treated Vacutainer tubes. Ficoll-Paque density-gradient centrifugation was used to isolate PBMCs, with at least 6.5 million per sample. Total RNA, at least 6 micrograms per sample, was extracted from PBMCs with Trizol reagent. Naive CD45RAhigh/CD27high T cell percentages were measured by flow cytometry on a PBMC aliquot from every donor.

Sequencing used blood. In this chain, TRBV9 is recombined with TRBJ1-4, with 8 bases in between that match TRBD1. The source is a middle-aged man in good health. The DNA reads as follows: TGTGCCAGCAGCGTAGAACAGGGGGTGTCGGCTAATGAAAAACTGTTTTTT. Its protein is CASSVEQGVSANEKLFF.